Listed below are T cell receptor beta chains from one sample, sequenced in a study of OX40 agonist ivuxolimab in advanced cancers. TCRdb's copy holds only in-frame clones and misses some; the assay was immunoSEQ multiplex PCR. The data hold some 39,000 clones, with roughly three quarters observed a single time. The source material was CD4+ or CD8+ T cells sorted from blood, sampled in a trial of the OX40 agonist ivuxolimab. The receptors derive from an adult with an advanced solid tumor such as melanoma, head and neck, liver or kidney cancer. Each CDR3 is given with its conserved first and last residue. A D gene is named only where the DNA matches it firmly. Clone size is given for some rows only: seen once, a few or many times, or a class if the clone is expanded.

j_call v_call clone_size d_call cdr3_aa cdr3_nt
TRBJ1-4 TRBV6-5 NA TRBD1 CASSQQGARVEKLFF TGTGCCAGCAGCCAACAGGGGGCGCGGGTTGAAAAACTGTTTTTT
TRBJ2-1 TRBV5-5 NA NA CASSLTSGYNEQFF TGTGCCAGCAGCTTGACCTCAGGTTACAATGAGCAGTTCTTC
TRBJ1-4 TRBV30 NA NA CAWSLDSQLDEKLFF TGTGCCTGGAGTTTGGATTCGCAACTTGATGAAAAACTGTTTTTT
TRBJ2-7 TRBV2 NA NA CASSAGYEQYF TGTGCCAGCAGTGCTGGGTACGAGCAGTACTTC
TRBJ1-6 TRBV7-6 NA TRBD1 CASSYGQGAENSPLHF TGTGCCAGCAGCTATGGACAGGGGGCGGAGAATTCACCCCTCCACTTT
TRBJ1-1 TRBV10-3 NA NA CAIRDSREAFF TGTGCCATCAGGGACAGTAGAGAAGCTTTCTTT
TRBJ2-4 TRBV2 NA NA CASSSYAGGQNIQYF TGTGCCAGCAGTTCCTACGCAGGGGGGCAAAACATTCAGTACTTC
TRBJ1-1 TRBV28 NA NA CASRLGDTEAFF TGTGCCAGCAGACTGGGAGACACTGAAGCTTTCTTT
TRBJ2-7 TRBV7-9 once TRBD2 CASSSSGRTYEQYF TGTGCCAGCAGTTCTAGCGGGAGGACCTACGAGCAGTACTTC
TRBJ2-3 TRBV9 few NA CASSVDPQTDTQYF TGTGCCAGCAGCGTAGACCCCCAAACAGATACGCAGTATTTT
TRBJ2-2 TRBV19 once TRBD1 CASSRTGRTGELFF TGTGCCAGTAGCCGGACAGGGCGGACCGGGGAGCTGTTTTTT
TRBJ2-7 TRBV27 NA NA CASSLFGGYEQYF TGTGCCAGCAGTTTATTCGGTGGCTACGAGCAGTACTTC
TRBJ2-2 TRBV5-6 NA NA CASSIRGLGTGELFF TGTGCCAGCAGCATCCGGGGTTTAGGGACCGGGGAGCTGTTTTTT
TRBJ1-6 TRBV5-1 NA NA CASSPRTVGDNSPLHF TGCGCCAGCAGTCCTCGGACAGTGGGGGATAATTCACCCCTCCACTTT
TRBJ2-1 TRBV27 NA TRBD1 CASSLRGSSYNEQFF TGTGCCAGCAGCCTCAGGGGGAGCTCCTACAATGAGCAGTTCTTC
TRBJ2-2 TRBV29-1 NA TRBD1 CSAGQINTGELFF TGCAGCGCGGGACAGATAAACACCGGGGAGCTGTTTTTT
TRBJ1-1 TRBV4-2 NA TRBD1 CASSPRGGQESPGAFF TGTGCCAGCAGCCCCCGAGGGGGACAGGAGTCCCCGGGGGCTTTCTTT
TRBJ2-7 TRBV7-8 once TRBD1 CASSSTGDNQDEQYF TGTGCCAGCAGCTCGACAGGGGACAACCAGGACGAGCAGTACTTC
TRBJ1-4 TRBV29-1 NA NA CSVGIVSTNEKLFF TGCAGCGTTGGCATAGTCAGCACTAATGAAAAACTGTTTTTT
TRBJ1-5 TRBV18 NA NA CASSLDSGQPQHF TGTGCCAGCTCACTCGACAGTGGACAGCCCCAGCATTTT
TRBJ2-3 TRBV29-1 NA NA CSGGQGADTQYF TGCAGCGGGGGGCAGGGTGCAGATACGCAGTATTTT
TRBJ1-1 TRBV11-3 NA NA CASSRDPGVNTEAFF TGTGCCAGCAGCCGCGATCCGGGCGTGAACACTGAAGCTTTCTTT
TRBJ1-4 TRBV4-1 few NA CASSQGIGGANEKLFF TGCGCCAGCAGCCAAGGTATAGGGGGGGCTAATGAAAAACTGTTTTTT
TRBJ1-5 TRBV23-1 NA NA CASSPRPRDLSNQPQHF TGCGCCAGCAGCCCTAGACCCAGGGATTTAAGCAATCAGCCCCAGCATTTT
TRBJ1-5 TRBV7-8 few TRBD1 CASSSGQGGNQPQHF TGTGCCAGCAGCTCGGGACAGGGTGGCAATCAGCCCCAGCATTTT
TRBJ1-3 TRBV7-9 NA NA CASSPGQNRNTIYF TGTGCCAGCAGCCCCGGACAGAATCGAAACACCATATATTTT
TRBJ2-3 TRBV11-2 NA NA CASSSLNTDTQYF TGTGCCAGCAGCTCGTTAAACACAGATACGCAGTATTTT
TRBJ2-7 TRBV9 NA TRBD1 CASSPGTGSYEQYF TGTGCCAGCAGCCCAGGGACAGGGTCCTACGAGCAGTACTTC
TRBJ1-1 TRBV5-5 NA NA CASSLDSTGPTAFF TGTGCCAGCAGCTTGGACTCCACGGGCCCTACAGCTTTCTTT
TRBJ2-3 TRBV10-2 NA NA CASKFVDTDTQYF TGCGCCAGCAAGTTTGTGGACACAGATACGCAGTATTTT
TRBJ1-1 TRBV4-1 NA NA CASSQGSTEAFF TGCGCCAGCAGCCAAGGGTCCACTGAAGCTTTCTTT
TRBJ1-1 TRBV10-3 NA NA CAIRGVTGNMNTEAFF TGTGCCATCAGGGGCGTAACAGGGAACATGAACACTGAAGCTTTCTTT
TRBJ2-7 TRBV28 NA NA CASSPRTYGWTPYF TGTGCCAGCAGTCCCCGGACCTATGGTTGGACTCCTTACTTC
TRBJ1-1 TRBV12-5 NA NA CASGPDPNTEAFF TGTGCTAGTGGTCCAGACCCGAACACTGAAGCTTTCTTT
TRBJ2-6 TRBV6-5 once NA CASSPSEGANVLTF TGTGCCAGCAGTCCCTCTGAGGGGGCCAACGTCCTGACTTTC
TRBJ1-2 TRBV28 NA NA CASSLQGNYGYTF TGTGCCAGCAGTTTACAGGGAAACTATGGCTACACCTTC
TRBJ1-1 TRBV6-5 NA NA CASSFGLSLGTFF TGTGCCAGCAGTTTTGGCCTTTCCCTTGGGACTTTCTTT
TRBJ1-3 TRBV19 NA NA CASSRAIFSGNTIYF TGTGCCAGTAGTCGGGCCATCTTCTCTGGAAACACCATATATTTT
TRBJ1-6 TRBV5-4 NA NA CASSFFAGTAYNSPLHF TGTGCCAGCAGCTTTTTCGCAGGGACGGCGTATAATTCACCCCTCCACTTT
TRBJ2-2 TRBV10-2 NA NA CASRDRDGNTGELFF TGCGCCAGCAGAGATCGGGACGGCAACACCGGGGAGCTGTTTTTT
TRBJ1-2 TRBV5-1 NA TRBD1 CASSTDRADGYTF TGCGCCAGCAGCACGGACAGGGCGGATGGCTACACCTTC
TRBJ2-7 TRBV6-1 NA NA CAISDLLTQEQYF TGTGCCATCAGTGACCTCTTGACACAGGAGCAGTACTTC
TRBJ1-5 TRBV4-1 few NA CASSQVQGGHQPQHF TGCGCCAGCAGCCAAGTCCAGGGAGGACATCAGCCCCAGCATTTT